The TCR beta chain under discussion was sequenced for a study of CD8+ T cells in alopecia areata. Regarding treatment: oral pan-JAK inhibitor, 5-10 mg twice daily. Cell sorting was applied to PBMCs, and CD4+ and CD8+ T cells were collected. Germline loops: CDR1 SQVTM, CDR2 ANQGSEA. This CDR3 has 15 residues. The J segment lost 3 bases and the V segment lost 4 bases, leaving 9 bases of the junction unmatched. With respect to this clone: Its antigen is still unknown.

Findings and caveats of the study: There were many expanded lesional clones persisting in scalp and blood during tofacitinib. Researchers report lesional scalp, most notably alopecia totalis/universalis, outstripped normal scalp in clonality.

RNA was extracted and reverse transcribed into cDNA as the sequencing template. Profiling relied on immunoSEQ multiplex PCR, and the TCRdb table lists in-frame clones only, not all of them. Counted here are roughly 230,000 clones, roughly two fifths occurring once; the ten biggest clones make up approximately 2.9%. Source: CD4+ T cells sorted from blood, taken between weeks 36 and 40, from a patient treated with tofacitinib. The TCR originated in a human donor with alopecia areata. The chain combines TRBV29-1 with TRBJ2-4, with TRBD2 matching 7 bases. CDR3 sequence reads: CSVGSRGVGKNIQYF. CDR3 in DNA: TGCAGCGTTGGTAGTCGGGGGGTAGGCAAAAACATTCAGTACTTC. Filled out from reference TRBV29-1 and TRBJ2-4, the complete variable domain reads SAVISQKPSRDICQRGTSLTIQCQVDSQVTMMFWYRQQPGQSLTLIATANQGSEATYESGFVIDKFPISRPNLTFSTLTVSNMSPEDSSIYLCSVGSRGVGKNIQYFGAGTRLSVL.